This record looks at one T cell receptor (beta chain) sequence and its context. This record comes from a study of blood T cell repertoires in COVID-19. The wider study: COVID-19 samples collected from the United States, Italy and Spain covered acute and convalescent phases.

In the authors' methods: Reference gene primer amplification yielded estimated nucleated cell counts. Using immunoSEQ multiplex PCR, the repertoire was profiled, and TCRdb retains in-frame clones only, with some absent. V and J calls and clone size follow that table, whereas D and trimming were derived from the DNA. This sample yields over 250,000 clones, of which 88% are seen a single time; around 3% belongs to the top ten. V lost 2 bases to trimming and J lost 7 bases, with 13 bases between them. This CDR3 is 14 amino acids long. Germline CDR1 and CDR2: SGHDT and YYEEEE. Cohort assignment relied on participant-reported clinical history. The study counted Cohort 3 donors as recovered given two negative PCRs, clearance, or symptom resolution.

The sequencing input was PBMCs or T cells enriched from blood (not recorded which). This TCR derives from a woman aged 50 to 65 who had recovered from COVID-19. The V gene is TRBV5-6, the J gene TRBJ1-5, with D possibly TRBD1 on 6 matching bases. CDR3 amino acids: CASSFIRGGQPQHF. The CDR3 coding sequence is TGTGCCAGCAGCTTTATCAGGGGTGGACAGCCCCAGCATTTT.